Each of the 4 T cell receptor beta chains below was sequenced from the same sample in a study of vaccination and CD4 T cells after COVID-19. Documented treatment: approximately 9-day PBMC culture with coronavirus spike peptide pools or control peptides (ViraFEST assay). According to the study, CD4+ T cells from the unexposed donor were gathered ahead of the COVID-19 pandemic (2011-2018). These receptors have no known antigen. Sequencing of DNA taken from cultured CD4+ T cells relied on the Oncomine TCR Beta short-read assay. It was from cultured CD4+ T cells that genomic DNA was extracted. A single record per CDR3 protein comes from TCRdb applying MiXCR to the PCR reads. Seen here are some 11,000 distinct CDR3 sequences, more than 25% observed once, and the top ten hold roughly a fifth. Sample: CD4+ T cells from blood, cultured in vitro. The receptors shown here come from a human donor in good health.

This chain links TRBV6-1 with TRBJ2-4, with a weak D call TRBD2 (6 bases). The CDR3 has 18 amino acids. Germline lookup yields CDR1 MNHNS and CDR2 SASEGT. V lost 3 bases and J lost 0, with 18 bases in between. The CDR3 sequence is CASSEGGLEILAKNIQYF. DNA for the CDR3: TGTGCCAGCAGTGAGGGGGGTTTAGAGATTCTAGCCAAAAACATTCAGTACTTC.

The V call is TRBV19, the J call TRBJ1-3, with D maybe TRBD1 (5 bases). This CDR3 is 14 amino acids long. V shed 6 bases and J shed 3 bases, with 12 bases lying between them. Germline loops: CDR1 LNHDA, CDR2 SQIVND (reference sequence). The DNA of the CDR3 is TGTGCCAGTAGGCAGGGTCCTGGTGGAAACACCATATATTTT. This codes for CASRQGPGGNTIYF.

The chain recombines TRBV15 with TRBJ1-1, with 9 bases aligning to TRBD1. CDR1 and CDR2 (germline): LNHNV, YYDKDF (reference sequence). CDR3 length equals 16 residues. Germline trimming cut 6 bases from V and 0 bases from J; bases unmatched to any gene: 8. The CDR3 sequence: CATRTPGQGLNTEAFF. CDR3 in DNA: TGTGCCACCAGAACACCGGGACAGGGATTGAACACTGAAGCTTTCTTT.

The V gene is TRBV5-8, the J gene TRBJ1-1; 7 nucleotides align to TRBD1. The germline gives CDR1 SGHTS, CDR2 YDEGEE. J gave up 0 bases and V 2 bases, and 4 bases lay outside the gene matches. The CDR3 runs 15 residues. CDR3 in DNA: TGTGCCAGCAGCTTCAGGGGGGTAATGAACACTGAAGCTTTCTTT. Protein product: CASSFRGVMNTEAFF.